These 23 T cell receptor beta chains originate from one sample sequenced in a study of vaccination effects on CD4 cells after COVID-19. ViraFEST expansion of antigen-specific CD4+ T cells with viral peptide pools preceded sequencing. Following a roughly ten-day culture, CD4+ T cells were purified. Confirmation by PCR established that the person had SARS-CoV-2 infection between March and December 2020. Generated by immunoSEQ multiplex PCR, the TCRdb table keeps only in-frame clones and is missing some. The table has more than 20,000 clones, around 75% seen once. No cognate antigen is known for these TCRs. Material: CD4+ T cells from PBMCs cultured with a peptide pool, obtained before COVID-19 vaccination. These receptors all stem from a human donor who had a prior SARS-CoV-2 infection.

The chain carries TRBV4-1 and TRBJ1-2, with TRBD1 identical over 7 bases. V shed 5 bases and J 5 bases; nucleotides not matched to a gene: 5. This CDR3 region has 13 residues. CDR1 and CDR2 (germline): MGHRA, YSYEKL. CDR3 protein: CASSWDRRYGYTF. Written as DNA, the CDR3 is TGCGCCAGCAGCTGGGACAGAAGATATGGCTACACCTTC.

The chain recombines TRBV5-4 with TRBJ2-3; 8 bases match TRBD1. After removal of 4 bases from V and 0 bases from J, the junction contained 4 bases not matched to a gene. This CDR3 has 15 amino acids. CDR1 SGHNT and CDR2 YYREEE come from the germline V gene (reference sequence). CDR3 sequence: CASSLGQASTDTQYF. The CDR3 DNA is TGTGCCAGCAGCCTGGGACAGGCCAGCACAGATACGCAGTATTTT.

The DNA of the CDR3 is TGTGCCAGCAGTGACACAACGACCTACAATGAGCAGTTCTTC. Protein: CASSDTTTYNEQFF. This chain uses TRBV2 with TRBJ2-1; no clear D. The CDR3 has 14 amino acids. Germline V lookup: CDR1 SNHLY, CDR2 FYNNEI. The germline V and J ends were trimmed by 3 bases and 2 bases, with 8 bases remaining between them.

This clone was seen more than once but under ten times. CDR3 nucleotides: TGTGCCACCAGCAGAGGATTAGGGGATCGGGACGGGGAGCTGTTTTTT. This sequence encodes CATSRGLGDRDGELFF. The V and J genes are TRBV15 and TRBJ2-2; either TRBD1 or TRBD2 may supply D (5 bases each). V dropped 1 base and J dropped 7 bases, with 16 bases sitting between them. This CDR3 is 16 amino acids long. Germline-derived CDR1 and CDR2 are LNHNV and YYDKDF (reference sequence).

In DNA, the CDR3 is TGTGCCAGCACAGGACAGGGGGCTTCCTACAATGAGCAGTTCTTC. Translated, it gives CASTGQGASYNEQFF. The J gene is TRBJ2-1, the V gene TRBV6-5; 11 positions match TRBD1. V dropped 7 bases and J dropped 1; count of bases not matched to a gene: 3. Germline V gives CDR1 MNHEY, CDR2 SVGAGI. CDR3 length: 15 residues.

This clone was recorded once. V gene TRBV5-6 combines with J gene TRBJ2-2; D is uncertain. Per the germline V gene, CDR1 is SGHDT and CDR2 is YYEEEE. The ends were cut back, 4 bases at V and 5 bases at J, with 9 bases in the middle. This CDR3 has 13 amino acids. The CDR3 is CASSPYRTGELFF. The CDR3 DNA sequence: TGTGCCAGCAGCCCCTACCGTACCGGGGAGCTGTTTTTT.

This clone has a handful of counts. The chain combines TRBV6-1 with TRBJ1-5; D remains unclear. Trimming removed 1 base from V and 3 bases from J, with 7 bases in between. This CDR3 is built from 14 residues. Germline loops: CDR1 MNHNS, CDR2 SASEGT. The CDR3 loop reads CASSEEWHNQPQHF. The CDR3 DNA sequence: TGTGCCAGCAGTGAAGAATGGCACAATCAGCCCCAGCATTTT.

The count of this clone is one. V is TRBV3-1 (or the pseudogene TRBV3-2) and J is TRBJ1-2; D possibly corresponds to TRBD1 (6 bases). The length of the CDR3 is 13 residues. Germline CDR1 reads LGHDT; CDR2 reads YNNKEL (reference sequence). The V and J ends lost 1 base and 4 bases respectively, with 7 bases between them. The CDR3 DNA is TGTGCCAGCAGCCAAGCGGACAGCTATGGCTACACCTTC. Translated, it gives CASSQADSYGYTF.

The chain combines TRBV9 with TRBJ2-5; 11 bases align to TRBD1. CDR1 and CDR2 (germline): SGDLS, YYNGEE. With V trimmed by 0 bases and J by 7 bases, 5 bases remained unmatched. This CDR3 region has 15 residues. CDR3 DNA: TGTGCCAGCAGCGTAGGGGACAGGGGGTCAGGGACCCAGTACTTC. Its protein product is CASSVGDRGSGTQYF.

V gene TRBV5-5 combines with J gene TRBJ2-3; tentative D call: TRBD1 (6 bases). CDR1 is SGHKS, CDR2 YYEKEE, per germline (reference sequence). This CDR3 comprises 14 residues. V gave up 3 bases and J gave up 2 bases, with 10 bases separating them. CDR3 nucleotide sequence: TGTGCCAGCAGCTCAGGGGCCCTCACAGATACGCAGTATTTT. It encodes CASSSGALTDTQYF.

The CDR3 DNA is TGTGCCAGCAGCTCATTTGTAGGGAGCTACCAAGAGACCCAGTACTTC. Translated: CASSSFVGSYQETQYF. The rearrangement joins TRBV7-2 to TRBJ2-5; a weak D match, TRBD2 (5 bases). Trimming removed 4 bases at V and 0 bases at J, with 15 bases between. Germline lookup yields CDR1 SGHTA and CDR2 FQGNSA. The CDR3 length is 16 residues.

J is TRBJ2-1 and V is TRBV19; 15 nucleotides line up with TRBD2. Germline CDR1 reads LNHDA; CDR2 reads SQIVND (reference sequence). This CDR3 has 18 residues. Losses at the gene ends were 4 bases for V and 4 bases for J; bases not matched to a gene: 8. CDR3 nucleotides: TGTGCCAGTAGTACAGGACTAGCGGGAGGGCCTCCTTACAATGAGCAGTTCTTC. Protein product: CASSTGLAGGPPYNEQFF.

The chain couples TRBV5-1 to TRBJ1-3; D unclear. The CDR3 contains 16 residues. The germline V and J ends were trimmed by 4 bases and 0 bases, with 14 bases remaining between them. Germline V CDR1 and CDR2: SGHRS, YFSETQ. CDR3 nucleotide sequence: TGCGCCAGCAGCGTCAATCCCCTAGTCTCTGGAAACACCATATATTTT. It yields the protein CASSVNPLVSGNTIYF.

The J gene is TRBJ2-3, the V gene TRBV5-6; 7 bases align to TRBD1. CDR1 and CDR2 (germline): SGHDT, YYEEEE. There are 17 residues in the CDR3. V shed 1 base and J 6 bases; nucleotides not matched to a gene: 14. In DNA form, the CDR3 reads TGTGCCAGCAGCTTGTCAGACCCCTTAAAGGGGGCGGATACGCAGTATTTT. This translates into CASSLSDPLKGADTQYF.

The rearrangement links TRBV10-3 to TRBJ1-2; 11 bases map to TRBD1. V trimming: 6 bases; J trimming: 8 bases; junction bases outside the gene matches: 14. The germline V gene has CDR1 ENHRY and CDR2 SYGVKD. The CDR3 runs to 16 residues. As DNA, the CDR3 is TGTGCCATCAGGCCGGGACAGGGGGAATTTTGGGAGGGCTACACCTTC. It is translated as CAIRPGQGEFWEGYTF.

This clone showed up just a few times. The chain employs TRBV7-9 and TRBJ1-2, with 7 bases lining up with TRBD1. The CDR3 has 15 residues. The germline V gene encodes CDR1 SEHNR and CDR2 FQNEAQ (reference sequence). The V gene end was trimmed by 1 base and the J gene end by 7 bases; junction bases not matched to a gene: 9. The CDR3 loop is CASSLVATGQVGYTF. The DNA of the CDR3 is TGTGCCAGCAGCTTAGTAGCGACAGGGCAGGTTGGCTACACCTTC.

Concerning this clone: Other nucleotide sequences from this sample produce the same CDR3. The chain couples TRBV7-9 to TRBJ1-1; D remains ambiguous. V shed 3 bases and J shed 1 base, with 6 bases lying between them. The germline V gene encodes CDR1 SEHNR and CDR2 FQNEAQ (reference sequence). The CDR3 is 13 residues long. CDR3 DNA sequence: TGTGCCAGCAGCTTCGACCCGAACACTGAAGCTTTCTTT. Translated, it gives CASSFDPNTEAFF.

The sample holds one count of this clone. The rearrangement uses TRBV5-1 and TRBJ2-7; D is possibly TRBD2 (6 bases). The CDR3 extends over 14 amino acids. Germline V lookup: CDR1 SGHRS, CDR2 YFSETQ. V gave up 2 bases and J gave up 3 bases, with 12 bases separating them. CDR3 DNA: TGCGCCAGCAGCTTAGGGGACTTCAACTACGAGCAGTACTTC. Its translation is CASSLGDFNYEQYF.

The chain has TRBV5-1 and TRBJ1-6; unclear D gene. Germline V CDR1 and CDR2: SGHRS, YFSETQ. There are 15 residues in the CDR3. Trimming took off 5 bases at V and 7 bases at J, with 16 bases between the two ends. As DNA, the CDR3 is TGCGCCAGCAGTTCCTCCGGACTCCTAAATTCACCCCTCCACTTT. Translating gives CASSSSGLLNSPLHF.

The gene calls are TRBV11-2 and TRBJ1-2; no reliable D call. Deletions cut 4 bases from V and 3 bases from J, with 9 bases between. CDR3 length equals 13 residues. CDR1 and CDR2 from the germline V gene are SGHAT and FQNNGV. CDR3 coding DNA: TGTGCCAGCAGCTCCCAACCCCACTATGGCTACACCTTC. It is translated as CASSSQPHYGYTF.

This clone showed up just once. This chain joins TRBV5-4 and TRBJ2-7; 10 positions match TRBD1. The CDR3 is 15 amino acids. V shed 4 bases and J 2 bases; nucleotides not matched to a gene: 6. Germline assignment: CDR1 SGHNT and CDR2 YYREEE (reference sequence). CDR3 region: CASSVTGTGAYEQYF. The CDR3 DNA reads TGTGCCAGCAGCGTTACGGGGACAGGGGCCTACGAGCAGTACTTC.

The CDR3 coding sequence is TGTGCCAGCAGCGTAGCAGGGTCTGGAAACACCATATATTTT. Protein: CASSVAGSGNTIYF. V gene TRBV9 combines with J gene TRBJ1-3; D might be TRBD1 (5 bases). The CDR3 has 14 amino acids. Germline loops: CDR1 SGDLS, CDR2 YYNGEE. Trimming stripped 0 bases from V and 1 base from J, with 5 bases between.

The V and J genes are TRBV4-1 and TRBJ1-4; 7 bases map to TRBD1. The CDR3 has 16 amino acids. V was clipped by 3 bases and J by 3 bases; unmatched bases: 7. Per the germline V gene, CDR1 is MGHRA and CDR2 is YSYEKL. The CDR3 bases are TGCGCCAGCAGCCAGGCGACCGGGACAGCTAATGAAAAACTGTTTTTT. Translating gives CASSQATGTANEKLFF.